These 15 T cell receptor beta chains were sequenced from one sample in a study of blood T cell repertoires in COVID-19. Measured with immunoSEQ multiplex PCR; TCRdb has only the in-frame clones, and not every one. The sample yields about 370,000 clones, 85% to 90% seen once. Sequencing used PBMCs or T cells enriched from blood (not recorded which). Every receptor here comes from a man younger than 35 who had recovered from COVID-19.

The CDR3 sequence: CASSQGTGGLNTEAFF. The CDR3 DNA follows: TGCGCCAGCAGCCAAGGGACAGGGGGATTGAACACTGAAGCTTTCTTT. The chain is built from TRBV4-1 and TRBJ1-1; TRBD1 aligns across 10 bases. This CDR3 is built from 16 residues. From germline, CDR1 is MGHRA and CDR2 YSYEKL. Trimming took 1 base from V and 0 from J; bases not matched to a gene: 2.

The chain employs TRBV25-1 and TRBJ1-2; perhaps TRBD1 as D (5 bases). Germline CDR1 MGHDK, CDR2 SYGVNS. The germline V and J ends were trimmed by 2 bases and 8 bases, with 12 bases remaining between them. The CDR3 runs to 13 residues. CDR3 loop: CASSERIGEGYTF. The CDR3 DNA sequence: TGTGCCAGCAGTGAACGGATAGGGGAAGGCTACACCTTC.

The chain recombines TRBV5-1 with TRBJ2-3; TRBD2 agrees at 7 bases. Germline V gives CDR1 SGHRS, CDR2 YFSETQ. CDR3 size: 17 residues. Germline trimming cut 4 bases from V and 2 bases from J; bases unmatched to any gene: 13. The CDR3 spells CASSPGTTGALTDTQYF. The CDR3, as DNA: TGCGCCAGCAGCCCCGGGACTACAGGTGCCCTCACAGATACGCAGTATTTT.

The chain has TRBV7-2 and TRBJ2-1; 12 bases map to TRBD2. The CDR3 length is 19 residues. V lost 5 bases to trimming and J lost 6 bases; unmatched junction nucleotides: 17. Germline V CDR1 and CDR2: SGHTA, FQGNSA. The CDR3, as DNA: TGTGCCAGCAGCCAAAGACTAGCGGGAGCTTCTAATCGGGGCAATGAGCAGTTCTTC. This codes for CASSQRLAGASNRGNEQFF.

V and J are TRBV4-3 and TRBJ2-2; tentatively, D is TRBD2 (6 bases). The V end was cut by 6 bases, the J end by 5 bases, with 16 bases between. CDR1 LGHNA and CDR2 YSLEER come from the germline V gene. The CDR3 contains 15 residues. The CDR3 DNA sequence: TGCGCCAGCAGAAATCAAGGGCGGGGAACCGGGGAGCTGTTTTTT. Its translation: CASRNQGRGTGELFF.

The CDR3 sequence: CASSEGLPDTQYF. The CDR3 coding sequence is TGTGCCAGCAGTGAGGGACTCCCGGATACGCAGTATTTT. The V and J genes are TRBV2 and TRBJ2-3; D is possibly TRBD2 (6 bases). Germline CDR1 reads SNHLY; CDR2 reads FYNNEI. The V and J ends lost 3 bases and 6 bases respectively, with 10 bases between them. This CDR3 has 13 residues.

The rearrangement joins TRBV5-1 to TRBJ1-2, with 9 nucleotides matching TRBD1. The germline V gene encodes CDR1 SGHRS and CDR2 YFSETQ. After removal of 4 bases from V and 5 bases from J, the junction contained 6 bases not matched to a gene. The CDR3 sequence is 14 residues long. CDR3 loop: CASSPGQGWYGYTF. CDR3 nucleotide sequence: TGCGCCAGCAGCCCGGGACAGGGATGGTATGGCTACACCTTC.

This chain links TRBV28 with TRBJ1-1, with D perhaps matching TRBD1 (5 bases). V lost 4 bases and J 1 base, leaving 19 bases between the germline ends. CDR1 is MDHEN and CDR2 is SYDVKM in the germline V gene. The CDR3 runs 17 residues. The CDR3 sequence is CASSSSGLNRRNTEAFF. DNA of the CDR3: TGTGCCAGCAGTTCCTCGGGACTCAACCGAAGGAACACTGAAGCTTTCTTT.

This sequence joins TRBV5-4 and TRBJ1-2, with 10 bases identical to TRBD1. Per germline, CDR1 SGHNT and CDR2 YYREEE (reference sequence). After removal of 4 bases from V and 8 bases from J, the junction contained 8 bases not matched to a gene. The CDR3 spans 14 residues. CDR3 DNA sequence: TGTGCCAGCAGCCCGGACAGGGGGGGGTTCGGCTACACCTTC. It translates to CASSPDRGGFGYTF.

V usage is TRBV19 and J usage is TRBJ2-3; 10 bases fit TRBD2. There are 17 residues in the CDR3. The germline gives CDR1 LNHDA, CDR2 SQIVND (reference sequence). V was clipped by 6 bases and J by 2 bases; unmatched bases: 11. The CDR3: CASRRREAGGYTDTQYF. The CDR3 nucleotides read TGTGCCAGTAGGAGACGAGAAGCGGGAGGGTACACAGATACGCAGTATTTT.

This sequence joins TRBV6-5 and TRBJ2-5, with D perhaps TRBD1 (5 bases). V lost 1 base and J 2 bases, leaving 11 bases between the germline ends. The CDR3 extends over 15 amino acids. CDR1 and CDR2 from the germline V gene are MNHEY and SVGAGI. The DNA of the CDR3 is TGTGCCAGCAGTTACTACGGACATTCTCAAGAGACCCAGTACTTC. Translating it yields CASSYYGHSQETQYF.

The chain is built from TRBV20-1 and TRBJ2-7, with D hard to call. From germline, CDR1 is DFQATT and CDR2 SNEGSKA (reference sequence). CDR3 length: 10 amino acids. V shed 6 bases and J shed 3 bases, with 6 bases lying between them. The DNA for the CDR3 is TGCAGTGCAAGCAACTACGAGCAGTACTTC. Its protein product is CSASNYEQYF.

This chain connects TRBV14 to TRBJ1-1; D remains unclear. The CDR3 covers 14 residues. V lost 4 bases and J lost 6, with 15 bases in between. Germline CDR1 reads SGHDN; CDR2 reads FVKESK. The CDR3 reads CASSPHPGSAEAFF. The CDR3, as DNA: TGTGCCAGCAGCCCCCACCCGGGGTCCGCTGAAGCTTTCTTT.

In DNA form, the CDR3 reads TGTGCCAGCGGAACGAGGGACAGGGGAAGTTATGGCTACACCTTC. The encoded protein is CASGTRDRGSYGYTF. The V call is TRBV5-4, the J call TRBJ1-2, with TRBD1 matching over 10 bases. Germline V gene data show CDR1 as SGHNT and CDR2 as YYREEE (reference sequence). With V trimmed by 7 bases and J by 5 bases, 11 bases remained unmatched. This CDR3 has 15 residues.

This sequence joins TRBV10-2 and TRBJ2-7, with 9 positions matching TRBD1. Germline V gene data show CDR1 as WSHSY and CDR2 as SAAADI. V lost 3 bases to trimming and J lost 6 bases; unmatched junction nucleotides: 9. CDR3 length: 15 residues. CDR3 sequence: CASSDSGQGLREQYF. In nucleotides, the CDR3 is TGCGCCAGCAGTGACTCCGGACAGGGGCTCCGCGAGCAGTACTTC.